This T cell receptor (beta chain) was captured by sequencing in a study of human T cells and chemical hapten exposure. Study overall: The study lasted roughly 26 weeks, and patients were dosed weekly with diphenylcyclopropenone on the scalp throughout. Patients having alopecia areata, totalis or universalis were mostly female.

Points from the study as a whole: Clustering by CDR3 similarity yielded significantly more large clusters from expanded TCRs than controls.

Time point in this sample: pre-sensitization, week 0. Regarding treatment: therapeutic diphenylcyclopropenone sensitization with weekly scalp DPC. Samples of blood were obtained prior to the application of each patch test. Each CDR3 protein is one row after TCRdb ran MiXCR on the RACE reads. The sample yields around 62,000 distinct CDR3 sequences, roughly 6.7% seen once. The CDR3 runs to 15 residues. V shed 5 bases and J shed 0 bases, with 8 bases lying between them. Germline V gives CDR1 SGHAT, CDR2 FQDESV (reference sequence). In this sample, this clonotype turned up many times. Antigen unknown. Sequencing was performed on whole blood, taken in connection with sensitization to the hapten diphenylcyclopropenone (DPC). The receptor comes from a woman aged 30 to 39 with alopecia areata. Some clones in this sample may be carry-over from other donors' samples. The chain couples TRBV11-1 to TRBJ2-6; D not resolved. CDR3 protein: CASSPRVSGANVLTF. CDR3 nucleotide sequence: TGTGCCAGCAGCCCCAGAGTCTCTGGGGCCAACGTCCTGACTTTC.